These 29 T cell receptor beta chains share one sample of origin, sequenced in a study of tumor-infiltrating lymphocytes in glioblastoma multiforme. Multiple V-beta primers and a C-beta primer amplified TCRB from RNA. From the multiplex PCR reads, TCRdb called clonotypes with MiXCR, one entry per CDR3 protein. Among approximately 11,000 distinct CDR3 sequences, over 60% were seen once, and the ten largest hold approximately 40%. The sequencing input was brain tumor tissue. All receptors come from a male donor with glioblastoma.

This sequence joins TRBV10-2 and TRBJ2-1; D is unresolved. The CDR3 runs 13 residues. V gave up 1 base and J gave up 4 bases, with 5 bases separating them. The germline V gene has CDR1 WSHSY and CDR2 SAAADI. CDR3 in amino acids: CASSELRYNEQFF. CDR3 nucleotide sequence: TGCGCCAGCAGTGAGTTACGTTACAATGAGCAGTTCTTC.

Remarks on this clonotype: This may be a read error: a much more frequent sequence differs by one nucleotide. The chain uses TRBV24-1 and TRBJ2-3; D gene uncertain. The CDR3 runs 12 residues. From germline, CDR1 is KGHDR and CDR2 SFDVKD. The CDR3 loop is CAPSDGADTQYF. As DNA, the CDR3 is TGTGCCCCCAGTGATGGGGCAGATACGCAGTATTTT.

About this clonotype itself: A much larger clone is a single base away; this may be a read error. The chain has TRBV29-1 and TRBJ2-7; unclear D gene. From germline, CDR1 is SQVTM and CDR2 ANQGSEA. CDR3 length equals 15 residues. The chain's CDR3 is CSVLGGVLASYEKYF. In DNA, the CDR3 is TGCAGCGTACTGGGTGGGGTATTGGCCTCCTACGAGAAGTACTTC.

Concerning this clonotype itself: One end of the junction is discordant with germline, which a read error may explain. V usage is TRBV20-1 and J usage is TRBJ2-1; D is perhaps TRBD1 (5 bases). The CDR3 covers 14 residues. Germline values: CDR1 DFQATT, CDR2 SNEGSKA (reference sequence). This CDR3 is CIARDEAGLYERFF. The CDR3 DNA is TGCATTGCTAGAGATGAGGCAGGGCTGTACGAGCGGTTCTTC.

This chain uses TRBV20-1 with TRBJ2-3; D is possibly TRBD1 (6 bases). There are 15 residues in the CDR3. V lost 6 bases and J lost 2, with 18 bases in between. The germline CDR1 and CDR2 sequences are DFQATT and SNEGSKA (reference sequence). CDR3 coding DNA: TGCAGTGCGGCAACGGGACAACATCTCACAGATACGCAGTATTTT. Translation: CSAATGQHLTDTQYF.

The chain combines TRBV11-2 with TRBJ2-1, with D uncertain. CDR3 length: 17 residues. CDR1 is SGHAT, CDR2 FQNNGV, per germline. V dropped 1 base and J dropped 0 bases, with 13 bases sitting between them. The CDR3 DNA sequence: TGTGCCAGCAGCTTAGCCCTTCGGCAAAGCTCCTACAATGAGCAGTTCTTC. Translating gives CASSLALRQSSYNEQFF.

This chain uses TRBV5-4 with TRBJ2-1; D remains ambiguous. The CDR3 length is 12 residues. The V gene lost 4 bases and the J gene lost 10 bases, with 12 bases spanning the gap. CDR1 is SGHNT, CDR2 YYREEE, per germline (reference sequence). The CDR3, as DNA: TGTGCCAGCAGCCCCGACTGGGAAGAGCAGTTCTTC. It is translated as CASSPDWEEQFF.

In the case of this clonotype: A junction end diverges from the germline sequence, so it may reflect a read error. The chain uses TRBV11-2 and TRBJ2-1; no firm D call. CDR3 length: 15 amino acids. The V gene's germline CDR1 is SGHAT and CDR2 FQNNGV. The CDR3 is CASGLACSSYNEQFF. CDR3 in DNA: TGTGCCAGCGGCTTAGCTTGTAGCTCCTACAATGAGCAGTTCTTC.

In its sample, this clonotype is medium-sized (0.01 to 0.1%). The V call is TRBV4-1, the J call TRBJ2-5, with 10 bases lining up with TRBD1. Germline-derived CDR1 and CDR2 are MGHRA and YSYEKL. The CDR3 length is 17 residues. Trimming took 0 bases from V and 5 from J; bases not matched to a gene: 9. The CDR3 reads CASSQDSGTGVRETQYF. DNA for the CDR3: TGCGCCAGCAGCCAAGATTCGGGGACAGGGGTGCGTGAGACCCAGTACTTC.

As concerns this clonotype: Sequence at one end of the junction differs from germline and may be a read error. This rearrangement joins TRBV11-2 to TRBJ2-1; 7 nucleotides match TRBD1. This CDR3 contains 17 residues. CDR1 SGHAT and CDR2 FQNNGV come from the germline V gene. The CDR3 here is CARSLAVRGPSRKEQFF. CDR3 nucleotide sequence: TGTGCCAGGAGCTTAGCAGTAAGGGGGCCTTCGCGCAAAGAGCAATTCTTC.

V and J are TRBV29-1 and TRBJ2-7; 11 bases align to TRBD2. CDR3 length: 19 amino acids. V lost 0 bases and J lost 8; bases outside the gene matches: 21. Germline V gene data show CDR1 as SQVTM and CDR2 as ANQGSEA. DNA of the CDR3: TGCAGCGTTGAAGATCGTAATAAACCTAGACTAGCGGGAAGGTACAAGCAGTACTTC. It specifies CSVEDRNKPRLAGRYKQYF.

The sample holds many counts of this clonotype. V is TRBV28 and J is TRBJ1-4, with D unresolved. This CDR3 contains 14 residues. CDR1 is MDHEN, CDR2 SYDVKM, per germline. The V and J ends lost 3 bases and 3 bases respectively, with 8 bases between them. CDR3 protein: CASSFRSPNEKLFF. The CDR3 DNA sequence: TGTGCCAGCAGTTTCCGCAGCCCTAATGAAAAACTGTTTTTT. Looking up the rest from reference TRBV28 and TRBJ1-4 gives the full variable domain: DVKVTQSSRYLVKRTGEKVFLECVQDMDHENMFWYRQDPGLGLRLIYFSYDVKMKEKGDIPEGYSVSREKKERFSLILESASTNQTSMYLCASSFRSPNEKLFFGSGTQLSVL.

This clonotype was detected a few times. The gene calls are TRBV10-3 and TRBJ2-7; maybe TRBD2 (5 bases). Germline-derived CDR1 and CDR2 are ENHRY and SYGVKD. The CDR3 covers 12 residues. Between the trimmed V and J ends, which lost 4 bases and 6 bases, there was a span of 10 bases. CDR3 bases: TGTGCCATCAGTGGCGGGTTGGGCGAGCAGTACTTC. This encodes CAISGGLGEQYF.

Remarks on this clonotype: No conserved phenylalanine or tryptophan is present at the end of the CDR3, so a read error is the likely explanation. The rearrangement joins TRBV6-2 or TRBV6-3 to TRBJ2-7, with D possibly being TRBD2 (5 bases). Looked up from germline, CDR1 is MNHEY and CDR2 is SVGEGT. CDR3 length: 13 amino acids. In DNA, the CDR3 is TGTATCAGCAGTCACGGGAAACTGGGCGAGCAGTACTTG. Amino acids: CISSHGKLGEQYL.

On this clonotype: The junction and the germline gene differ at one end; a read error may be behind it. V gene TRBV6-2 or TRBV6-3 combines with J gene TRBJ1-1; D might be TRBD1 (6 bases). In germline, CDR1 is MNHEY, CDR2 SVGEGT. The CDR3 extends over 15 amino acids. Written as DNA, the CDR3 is TGTGCCACCGCGGGACAACATATAAAGAGCACTGAAACTTTCTTT. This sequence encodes CATAGQHIKSTETFF.

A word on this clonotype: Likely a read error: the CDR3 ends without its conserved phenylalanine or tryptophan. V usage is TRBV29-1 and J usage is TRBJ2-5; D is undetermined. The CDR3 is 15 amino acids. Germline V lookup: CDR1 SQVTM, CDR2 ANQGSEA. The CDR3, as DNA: TGCAGCCTTGAAGAGCCCAGCAGCCACCAAGAGACCCAGTACCTC. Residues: CSLEEPSSHQETQYL.

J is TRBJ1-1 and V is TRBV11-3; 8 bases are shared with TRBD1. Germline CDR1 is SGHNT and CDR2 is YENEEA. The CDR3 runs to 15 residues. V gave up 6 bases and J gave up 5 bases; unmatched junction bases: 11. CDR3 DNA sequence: TGTGCCAGCAGGAACCAACCCACAGGGGGAACTGAAGCTTTCTTT. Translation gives CASRNQPTGGTEAFF.

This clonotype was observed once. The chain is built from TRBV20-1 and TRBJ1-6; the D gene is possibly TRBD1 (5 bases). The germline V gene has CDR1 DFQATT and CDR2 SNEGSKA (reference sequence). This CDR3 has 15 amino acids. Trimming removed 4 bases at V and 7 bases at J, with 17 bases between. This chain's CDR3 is CSAMGRGSVNSPLHF. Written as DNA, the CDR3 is TGCAGTGCTATGGGGCGGGGCTCCGTGAATTCACCCCTCCACTTT.

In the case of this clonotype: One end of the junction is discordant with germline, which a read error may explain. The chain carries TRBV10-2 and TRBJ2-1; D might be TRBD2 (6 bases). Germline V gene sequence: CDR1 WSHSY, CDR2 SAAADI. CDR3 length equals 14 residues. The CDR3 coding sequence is TGCGCCAGTATGGCTAGCGTGAGAGGCAATGAGCGGTTCTTC. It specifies CASMASVRGNERFF.

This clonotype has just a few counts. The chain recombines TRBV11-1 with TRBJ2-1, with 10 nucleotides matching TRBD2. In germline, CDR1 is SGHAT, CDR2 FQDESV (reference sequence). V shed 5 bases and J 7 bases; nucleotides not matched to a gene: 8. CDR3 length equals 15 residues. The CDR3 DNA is TGTGCCAGCAGCCTGTGGGTAGCGGGAGGTAATGAGCAGTTCTTC. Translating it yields CASSLWVAGGNEQFF. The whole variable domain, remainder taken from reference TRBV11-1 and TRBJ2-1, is EAEVAQSPRYKITEKSQAVAFWCDPISGHATLYWYRQILGQGPELLVQFQDESVVDDSQLPKDRFSAERLKGVDSTLKIQPAELGDSAMYLCASSLWVAGGNEQFFGPGTRLTVL.

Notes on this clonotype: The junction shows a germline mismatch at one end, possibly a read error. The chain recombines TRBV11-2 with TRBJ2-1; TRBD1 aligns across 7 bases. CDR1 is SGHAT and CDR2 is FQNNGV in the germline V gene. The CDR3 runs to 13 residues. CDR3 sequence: CAGSLGGGNEQFF. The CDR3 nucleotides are TGTGCCGGCAGCTTAGGGGGCGGGAATGAGCAGTTCTTC.

The CDR3 nucleotides read TGTGCCATCAGAGGTCTCTCTGGGGCCAACGTCCTGACTTTC. Protein: CAIRGLSGANVLTF. V gene TRBV10-3 combines with J gene TRBJ2-6; D not certain. The CDR3 covers 14 residues. V dropped 6 bases and J dropped 0 bases, with 6 bases sitting between them. Germline values: CDR1 ENHRY, CDR2 SYGVKD.

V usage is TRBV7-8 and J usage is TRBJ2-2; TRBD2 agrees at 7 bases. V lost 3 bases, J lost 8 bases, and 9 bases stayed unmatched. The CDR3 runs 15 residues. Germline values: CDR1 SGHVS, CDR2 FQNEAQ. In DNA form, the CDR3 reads TGTGCCAGCAGCTTGGCTAGCGGATTAACTGGGGAGCTGTTTTTT. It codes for CASSLASGLTGELFF.

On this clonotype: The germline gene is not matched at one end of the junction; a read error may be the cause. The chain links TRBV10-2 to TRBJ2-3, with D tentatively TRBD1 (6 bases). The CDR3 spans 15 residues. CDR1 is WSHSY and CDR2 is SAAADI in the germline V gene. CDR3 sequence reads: CASSEAGAGADTEYF. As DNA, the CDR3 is TGCGCGAGCAGTGAGGCAGGGGCCGGAGCAGATACGGAGTATTTT.

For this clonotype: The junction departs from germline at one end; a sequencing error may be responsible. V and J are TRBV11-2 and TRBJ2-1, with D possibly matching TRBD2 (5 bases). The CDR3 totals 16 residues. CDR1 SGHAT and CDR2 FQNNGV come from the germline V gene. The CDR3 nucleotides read TGTGCCAGCAGCTTAGTCCCCCTTAGCGTGCACAATGAGCAATTCTTC. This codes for CASSLVPLSVHNEQFF.

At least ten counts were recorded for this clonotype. The CDR3 DNA reads TGTGCCACCAGTGATTCATCGGGCAGCGTCTACGAGCAGTACTTC. Amino acids: CATSDSSGSVYEQYF. The J gene is TRBJ2-7, the V gene TRBV24-1; D is unclear. Trimming stripped 2 bases from V and 3 bases from J, with 13 bases between. In germline, CDR1 is KGHDR, CDR2 SFDVKD. This CDR3 comprises 15 residues.

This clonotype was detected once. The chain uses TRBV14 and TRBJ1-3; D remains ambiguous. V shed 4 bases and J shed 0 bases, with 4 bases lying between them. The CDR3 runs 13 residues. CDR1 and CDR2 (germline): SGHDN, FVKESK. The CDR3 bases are TGTGCCAGCAGCCCGAACTCTGGAAACACCATATATTTT. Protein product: CASSPNSGNTIYF. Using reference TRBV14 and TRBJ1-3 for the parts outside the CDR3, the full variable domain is EAGVTQFPSHSVIEKGQTVTLRCDPISGHDNLYWYRRVMGKEIKFLLHFVKESKQDESGMPNNRFLAERTGGTYSTLKVQPAELEDSGVYFCASSPNSGNTIYFGEGSWLTVV.

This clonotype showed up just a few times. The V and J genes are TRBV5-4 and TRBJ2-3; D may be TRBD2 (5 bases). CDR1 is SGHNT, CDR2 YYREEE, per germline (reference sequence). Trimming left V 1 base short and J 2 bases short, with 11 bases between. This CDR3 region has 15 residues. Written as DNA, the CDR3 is TGTGCCAGCAGCTTGTTCCTGGAGGCCACAGATACGCAGTATTTT. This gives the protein CASSLFLEATDTQYF.

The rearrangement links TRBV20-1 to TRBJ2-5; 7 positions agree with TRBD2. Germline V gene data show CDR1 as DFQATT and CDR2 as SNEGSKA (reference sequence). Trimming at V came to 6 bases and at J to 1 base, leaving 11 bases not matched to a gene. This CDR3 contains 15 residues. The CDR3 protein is CSANPRGSIQETQYF. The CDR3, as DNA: TGCAGTGCCAACCCCCGCGGGAGTATCCAAGAGACCCAGTACTTC.